Below are 14 T cell receptor beta chains sequenced from a single sample in a study of blood T cell repertoires in COVID-19. Only in-frame clones appear in the TCRdb table, and some are missing; sequencing was by immunoSEQ multiplex PCR. Of hundreds of thousands of clones in the sample, approximately 85% were seen once. Sequenced input: PBMCs or T cells enriched from blood (not recorded which). The origin of the receptors is a woman in her fifties or sixties with acute COVID-19.

This clone was observed a handful of times. The V call is TRBV5-1, the J call TRBJ2-1; D is unclear. Germline CDR1 reads SGHRS; CDR2 reads YFSETQ. V was pared by 5 bases and J by 8 bases, with 8 bases between. The CDR3 is 11 residues long. The CDR3 protein is CASSLGYEQFF. The CDR3 region has the DNA TGCGCCAGCAGTCTGGGCTATGAGCAGTTCTTC.

This clone was seen more than once but under ten times. This chain connects TRBV7-8 to TRBJ2-1; 8 bases match TRBD1. Germline CDR1 reads SGHVS; CDR2 reads FQNEAQ. The V gene end was trimmed by 2 bases and the J gene end by 3 bases; junction bases not matched to a gene: 9. This CDR3 has 17 residues. The CDR3: CASSLFPGQAIYNEQFF. CDR3 nucleotide sequence: TGTGCCAGCAGCTTATTTCCGGGACAGGCTATCTACAATGAGCAGTTCTTC. The full variable domain, in which reference TRBV7-8 and TRBJ2-1 provide the parts outside the CDR3, is GAGVSQSPRYKVAKRGQDVALRCDPISGHVSLFWYQQALGQGPEFLTYFQNEAQLDKSGLPSDRFFAERPEGSVSTLKIQRTQQEDSAVYLCASSLFPGQAIYNEQFFGPGTRLTVL.

The DNA for the CDR3 is TGTGCCAGCTCACGCAAACAGGGGAAGAACACTGAAGCTTTCTTT. This encodes CASSRKQGKNTEAFF. The genes are TRBV18 and TRBJ1-1; 7 positions agree with TRBD1. Germline V gene lookup returns CDR1 KGHSH and CDR2 LQKENI. Trimming took 4 bases from V and 1 from J; bases not matched to a gene: 6. This CDR3 has 15 amino acids.

J is TRBJ2-7 and V is TRBV18, with TRBD1 as a possible D gene (5 bases). This CDR3 has 15 residues. Germline-derived CDR1 and CDR2 are KGHSH and LQKENI. Between the trimmed V and J ends, which lost 2 bases and 6 bases, there was a span of 17 bases. The CDR3 DNA follows: TGTGCCAGCTCACCAACAGGAACCCCGACAGCCGAGCAGTACTTC. Translation gives CASSPTGTPTAEQYF.

This clone was observed a single time. This chain links TRBV7-9 with TRBJ2-1; 8 positions match TRBD2. J was trimmed by 4 bases and V by 4 bases; bases with no gene match: 9. This CDR3 is built from 16 residues. The germline gives CDR1 SEHNR, CDR2 FQNEAQ (reference sequence). The CDR3 reads CASSSQSGGLYNEQFF. The CDR3 DNA is TGTGCCAGCAGCTCTCAATCGGGGGGGCTTTACAATGAGCAGTTCTTC.

Concerning this clone itself: At the DNA level, this CDR3 is encoded by other sequences in the same sample as well. The V gene is TRBV14, the J gene TRBJ2-1, with a possible D match to TRBD1 (5 bases). There are 14 residues in the CDR3. V shed 4 bases and J shed 6 bases, with 13 bases lying between them. CDR1 and CDR2 (germline): SGHDN, FVKESK. CDR3 bases: TGTGCCAGCAGCCCCCTCGGGCAGGGCAATGAGCAGTTCTTC. Translated, it gives CASSPLGQGNEQFF. Filled out from reference TRBV14 and TRBJ2-1, the complete variable domain reads EAGVTQFPSHSVIEKGQTVTLRCDPISGHDNLYWYRRVMGKEIKFLLHFVKESKQDESGMPNNRFLAERTGGTYSTLKVQPAELEDSGVYFCASSPLGQGNEQFFGPGTRLTVL.

The gene calls are TRBV25-1 and TRBJ1-3; no clear D. CDR1 is MGHDK, CDR2 SYGVNS, per germline. The CDR3 covers 14 residues. V lost 2 bases, J lost 7 bases, and 12 bases lay in between. CDR3 sequence: CASSEAAGGNTIYF. The DNA for the CDR3 is TGTGCCAGCAGTGAAGCCGCGGGAGGGAACACCATATATTTT.

V usage is TRBV25-1 and J usage is TRBJ2-7; D remains unclear. The ends were cut back, 3 bases at V and 3 bases at J, with 6 bases in the middle. CDR1 MGHDK and CDR2 SYGVNS come from the germline V gene. The CDR3 extends over 12 amino acids. The CDR3 region has the DNA TGTGCCAGCAGTGATGTTCTCTACGAGCAGTACTTC. Encoded protein: CASSDVLYEQYF.

The chain has TRBV7-9 and TRBJ2-3; the match to TRBD1 covers 8 bases. The CDR3 covers 16 residues. The junction had 6 bases not matched to a gene; V was cut back by 0 bases and J by 4 bases. Germline V CDR1 and CDR2: SEHNR, FQNEAQ (reference sequence). In nucleotides, the CDR3 is TGTGCCAGCAGCTTAGCGCAGGGACAGGTGTCAGATACGCAGTATTTT. As protein: CASSLAQGQVSDTQYF.

The chain joins TRBV6-5 to TRBJ1-4; TRBD1 matches at 7 bases. Germline loops: CDR1 MNHEY, CDR2 SVGAGI. V trimming: 6 bases; J trimming: 8 bases; junction bases outside the gene matches: 6. The CDR3 spans 13 residues. CDR3 sequence reads: CASRMTGREKLFF. The CDR3, as DNA: TGTGCCAGCAGGATGACAGGGAGGGAAAAACTGTTTTTT.

This chain uses TRBV25-1 with TRBJ1-1; D is unclear. V was trimmed by 4 bases and J by 0 bases, leaving 6 bases between them. CDR1 and CDR2 (germline): MGHDK, SYGVNS. The CDR3 covers 13 residues. CDR3 residues: CASSASLNTEAFF. For the CDR3, the DNA is TGTGCCAGCAGTGCTAGTCTGAACACTGAAGCTTTCTTT.

This clone is a singleton in its sample. J is TRBJ1-3 and V is TRBV5-8; D gene ambiguous. The CDR3 is 15 residues long. Trimming left V 1 base short and J 0 bases short, with 8 bases between. Germline V CDR1 and CDR2: SGHTS, YDEGEE. The CDR3 DNA is TGTGCCAGCAGCTTGCGCGGTCACTCTGGAAACACCATATATTTT. Protein sequence: CASSLRGHSGNTIYF.

There are a few counts of this clone. V usage is TRBV7-9 and J usage is TRBJ1-6; 7 bases agree with TRBD1. The CDR3 totals 17 residues. Looked up from germline, CDR1 is SEHNR and CDR2 is FQNEAQ (reference sequence). The V gene end was trimmed by 5 bases and the J gene end by 10 bases; junction bases not matched to a gene: 17. CDR3 DNA: TGTGCCAGCAGCCTTCACGACCAAACAGGGGCAAGGTCACCCCTCCACTTT. It encodes CASSLHDQTGARSPLHF. Looking up the rest from reference TRBV7-9 and TRBJ1-6 gives the full variable domain: DTGVSQNPRHKITKRGQNVTFRCDPISEHNRLYWYRQTLGQGPEFLTYFQNEAQLEKSRLLSDRFSAERPKGSFSTLEIQRTEQGDSAMYLCASSLHDQTGARSPLHFGNGTRLTVT.

The chain uses TRBV27 and TRBJ2-1; 10 bases match TRBD2. CDR1 and CDR2 (germline): MNHEY, SMNVEV (reference sequence). Unmatched junction bases numbered 9, after V lost 0 bases and J lost 4 bases. The CDR3 has 18 amino acids. CDR3 sequence: CASSLSRLAGAVYNEQFF. The CDR3, as DNA: TGTGCCAGCAGTTTATCGAGGCTAGCGGGGGCTGTTTACAATGAGCAGTTCTTC.